This is a list of T cell receptor beta chains from one sample in a study of shared clonotypes between healthy human individuals. Assay used: immunoSEQ multiplex PCR; TCRdb lists only in-frame clones, some missing. Among 760,000 or so clones listed, roughly 96% were seen once. The sample taken for sequencing was naive CD8+ T cells sorted from blood. These receptors came from a man aged 30 to 39 in good health. Both conserved end residues are part of each CDR3. The order of the fields is J gene, V gene, D gene, clone size, CDR3 DNA, CDR3 protein. A D gene is named only where the DNA matches it firmly. The size field is filled for only some rows; it gives once, few, many or a size class.

TRBJ2-7 | TRBV13 | TRBD2 | . | TGTGCCAGCAGCACTCGGACTAGCGGATTCTACGAGCAGTACTTC | CASSTRTSGFYEQYF
TRBJ2-1 | TRBV11-2 | TRBD2 | . | TGTGCCAGCAGCGTCGGGGGGGATGAGCAGTTCTTC | CASSVGGDEQFF
TRBJ1-1 | TRBV7-9 | . | . | TGTGCCAGCAGTGACAAGGAGAACACTGAAGCTTTCTTT | CASSDKENTEAFF
TRBJ1-1 | TRBV27 | TRBD1 | . | TGTGCCAGCAGTTTATGGACAGGAACTGAAGCTTTCTTT | CASSLWTGTEAFF
TRBJ2-2 | TRBV27 | . | once | TGTGCCAGCGGTCGGGCCGGGGAGCTGTTTTTT | CASGRAGELFF
TRBJ2-7 | TRBV27 | TRBD2 | . | TGTGCCAGCAGTCCATCGACTAGCGGGATCCTCTACTACGAGCAGTACTTC | CASSPSTSGILYYEQYF
TRBJ1-2 | TRBV29-1 | . | . | TGCAGCGTTGTGGGGGGATCCCTCTATGGCTACACCTTC | CSVVGGSLYGYTF
TRBJ2-1 | TRBV28 | TRBD2 | . | TGTGCCAGCAGTGGATATAGCGGGAGGGTGGATGGTGAGCAGTTCTTC | CASSGYSGRVDGEQFF
TRBJ2-1 | TRBV10-2 | TRBD1 | . | TGCGCCAGCAGTGATATCGACAGGGGGCTAGCGGATGAGCAGTTCTTC | CASSDIDRGLADEQFF
TRBJ2-1 | TRBV5-1 | TRBD2 | . | TGCGCCAGCAGCCCCCTGACTAGCGGAGGAACCAATGAGCAGTTCTTC | CASSPLTSGGTNEQFF
TRBJ2-2 | TRBV6-5 | TRBD1 | . | TGTGCCAGCAGTTGGACAGGGATTAACACCGGGGAGCTGTTTTTT | CASSWTGINTGELFF
TRBJ1-2 | TRBV27 | . | . | TGTGCCAGCAGTTTGGGTGGTTTGAGCTATGGCTACACCTTC | CASSLGGLSYGYTF
TRBJ1-2 | TRBV6-1 | TRBD1 | . | TGTGCCAGCGCCCTTACCGGGACAGGGACCTATGGCTACACCTTC | CASALTGTGTYGYTF
TRBJ1-1 | TRBV10-2 | . | . | TGCGCCAGCAGTGCCAGCGTCTTTAACACTGAAGCTTTCTTT | CASSASVFNTEAFF